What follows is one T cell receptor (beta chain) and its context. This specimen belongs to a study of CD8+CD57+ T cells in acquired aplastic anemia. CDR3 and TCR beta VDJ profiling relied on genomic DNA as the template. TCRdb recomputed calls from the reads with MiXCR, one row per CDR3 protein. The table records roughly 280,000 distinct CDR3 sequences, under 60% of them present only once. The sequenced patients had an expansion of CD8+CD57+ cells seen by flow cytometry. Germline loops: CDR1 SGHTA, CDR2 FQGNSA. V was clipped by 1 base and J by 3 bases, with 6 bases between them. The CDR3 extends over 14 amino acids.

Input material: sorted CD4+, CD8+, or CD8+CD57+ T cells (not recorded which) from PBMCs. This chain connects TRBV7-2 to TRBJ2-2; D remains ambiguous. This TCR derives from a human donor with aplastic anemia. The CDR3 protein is CASSLGWDTGELFF. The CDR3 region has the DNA TGTGCCAGCAGCTTAGGATGGGACACCGGGGAGCTGTTTTTT.